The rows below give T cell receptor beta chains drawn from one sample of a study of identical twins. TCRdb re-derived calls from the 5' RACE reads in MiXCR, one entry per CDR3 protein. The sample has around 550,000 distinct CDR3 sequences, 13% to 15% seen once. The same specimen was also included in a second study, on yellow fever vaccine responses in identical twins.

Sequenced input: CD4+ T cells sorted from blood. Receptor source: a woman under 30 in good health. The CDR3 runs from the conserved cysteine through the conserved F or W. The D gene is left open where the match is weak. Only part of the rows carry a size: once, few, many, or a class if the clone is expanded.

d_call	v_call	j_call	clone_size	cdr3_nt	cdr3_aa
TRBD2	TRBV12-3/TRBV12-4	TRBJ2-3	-	TGTGCCAGCAGTCCCCTACCTAGCGGGGCGGGAGATACGCAGTATTTT	CASSPLPSGAGDTQYF
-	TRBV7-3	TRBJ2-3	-	TGTGCCAGCAGCTTACAGGTTCCAGATACGCAGTATTTT	CASSLQVPDTQYF
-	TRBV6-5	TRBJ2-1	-	TGTGCCAGCAGTTACTCGTCGGGTAGCGGAGCGGGGTTCTTC	CASSYSSGSGAGFF
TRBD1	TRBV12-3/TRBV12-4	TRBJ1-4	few	TGTGCCAGCCCAGCCACGGACAGGGTCTTTTCCCAGGAAGATGAAAAACTGTTTTTT	CASPATDRVFSQEDEKLFF
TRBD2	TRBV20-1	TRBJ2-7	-	TGCAGTGCTACTGGCGGGAGGGCGGGCCTCGAGCAGTACTTC	CSATGGRAGLEQYF
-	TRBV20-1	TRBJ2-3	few	TGCAGTGCTAAAGGGGCCGGAGATACGCAGTATTTT	CSAKGAGDTQYF
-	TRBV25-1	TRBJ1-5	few	TGTGCCAGCAGTGAATCCAATGGGTGGGCCCAGCATTTT	CASSESNGWAQHF
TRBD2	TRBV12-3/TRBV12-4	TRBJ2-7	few	TGTGCCAGCAGGCCGAGCGGGAGATACGAGCAGTACTTC	CASRPSGRYEQYF
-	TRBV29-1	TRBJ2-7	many	TGCAGCGTTATTACCGGGACCCCACTCGGGGAGCAGTACTTC	CSVITGTPLGEQYF
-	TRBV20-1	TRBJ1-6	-	TGCAGTGCTAGATCTGGGGTCAGCTCCTATAATTCACCCCTCCACTTT	CSARSGVSSYNSPLHF
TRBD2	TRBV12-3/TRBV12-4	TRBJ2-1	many	TGTGCCAGCAGACAGAGCGGGGGGGCACCCAATGAGCAGTTCTTC	CASRQSGGAPNEQFF
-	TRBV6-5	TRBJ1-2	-	TGTGCCAGCAGTTACTCGCCCCAGTTCTATGGCTACACCTTC	CASSYSPQFYGYTF
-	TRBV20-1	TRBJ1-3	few	TGCAGTGCTACAGGCTCTGGAAACACCATATATTTT	CSATGSGNTIYF
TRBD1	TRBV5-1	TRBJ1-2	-	TGCGCCAGCAGCCCGGGACCGGGACAGAGGAACTATGGCTACACCTTC	CASSPGPGQRNYGYTF
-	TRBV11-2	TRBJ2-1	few	TGTGCCAGCAGAAAAACCTCGAGCGGCTATGAGCAGTTCTTC	CASRKTSSGYEQFF
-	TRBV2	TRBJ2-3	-	TGTGCCAGCAGTGTAGAAGGGAAGGATACGCAGTATTTT	CASSVEGKDTQYF
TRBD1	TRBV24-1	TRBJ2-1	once	TGTGCCACCAGTGACGGCAGGGGGCGCATTGAGCAGTTCTTC	CATSDGRGRIEQFF
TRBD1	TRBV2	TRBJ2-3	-	TGTGCCAGCAGTGAACTAGGGCCCAGGGGGTTTGGTACGCAGTATTTT	CASSELGPRGFGTQYF
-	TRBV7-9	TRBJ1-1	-	TGTGCCAGCCTAATGAACAGGGATAGGGAAGCTTTCTTT	CASLMNRDREAFF
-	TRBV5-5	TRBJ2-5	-	TGTGCCAGCAGCCCAATCTCAGGGTTTGAAGAGACCCAGTACTTC	CASSPISGFEETQYF
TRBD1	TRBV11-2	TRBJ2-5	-	TGTGCCAGCAGCCCCCGGACAGGGGGCGATCGGGAGACCCAGTACTTC	CASSPRTGGDRETQYF
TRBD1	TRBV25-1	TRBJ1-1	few	TGTGCCAGCAGTGGACCGACAGGGACCTTAAACACTGAAGCTTTCTTT	CASSGPTGTLNTEAFF
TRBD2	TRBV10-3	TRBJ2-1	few	TGTGCCATCAGTAAGATAGCGGGGTACAATGAGCAGTTCTTC	CAISKIAGYNEQFF
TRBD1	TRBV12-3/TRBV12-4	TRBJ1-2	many	TGTGCCAGCAGTTTGACAGGGGCGGTCGGCTACACCTTC	CASSLTGAVGYTF
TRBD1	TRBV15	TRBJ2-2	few	TGTGCCACCAGCAGACTCCGACAGGGGGCGAACACCGGGGAGCTGTTTTTT	CATSRLRQGANTGELFF
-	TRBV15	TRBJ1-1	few	TGTGCCACCAGCAGAGAAAATCTTTTGGACCCAAGAACAGACACTGAAGCTTTCTTT	CATSRENLLDPRTDTEAFF
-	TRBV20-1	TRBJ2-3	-	TGCAGTGCTAGGGTACCAGATACGCAGTATTTT	CSARVPDTQYF
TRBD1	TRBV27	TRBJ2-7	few	TGTGCCAGCAGTACGACAGGGGCGAACTACGAGCAGTACTTC	CASSTTGANYEQYF
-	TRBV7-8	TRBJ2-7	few	TGTGCCAGCAGCTTAGTATTGGCCAACGAGCAGTACTTC	CASSLVLANEQYF
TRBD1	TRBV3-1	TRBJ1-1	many	TGTGCCAGCAGCCGACAGGGCGCTGAAGCTTTCTTT	CASSRQGAEAFF
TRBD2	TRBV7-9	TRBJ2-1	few	TGTGCCAGCAGCAAATTTAGCGGGGGGGCCGGTAATGAGCAGTTCTTC	CASSKFSGGAGNEQFF
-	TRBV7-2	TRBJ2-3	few	TGTGCCAGCAGCCTCCCCCTCCCGTTCACAGATACGCAGTATTTT	CASSLPLPFTDTQYF
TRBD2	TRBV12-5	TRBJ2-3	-	TGTGCTAGTGGTCCGGATGGGACTAGAGGGTCATATACGCAGTATTTT	CASGPDGTRGSYTQYF
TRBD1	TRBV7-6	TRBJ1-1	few	TGTGCCAGCAGCCAAAGAGTACAGGGGCGGGGTGAAGCTTTCTTT	CASSQRVQGRGEAFF
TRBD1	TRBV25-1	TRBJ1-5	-	TGTGCCAGCAGGGGACAGGGGGCCGGTCAGCCCCAGCATTTT	CASRGQGAGQPQHF
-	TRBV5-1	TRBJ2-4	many	TGCGCCAGCAGCTTGGGACACCCGTCCAAAAACATTCAGTACTTC	CASSLGHPSKNIQYF
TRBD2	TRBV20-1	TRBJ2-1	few	TGCAGTGCTAGAGGCAGGCCGAGACTAGCTTCCTACAATGAGCAGTTCTTC	CSARGRPRLASYNEQFF
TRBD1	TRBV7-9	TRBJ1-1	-	TGTGCCAGCAGCGTGACAGGGGAGGGAACTGAAGCTTTCTTT	CASSVTGEGTEAFF
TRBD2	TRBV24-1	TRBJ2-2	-	TGTGCCACCAGTGATCAAGCGGGAGGGGTCACCGGGGAGCTGTTTTTT	CATSDQAGGVTGELFF